These 25 T cell receptor beta chains share one sample of origin, sequenced in a study of CD8 T cells in ankylosing spondylitis. Via MiXCR, TCRdb re-called the 5' RACE reads, giving one row per CDR3 protein. The repertoire includes 100,000 to 150,000 distinct CDR3 sequences, roughly 10% of them detected once, and roughly 4.5% sits in the top ten. Source material: blood, either unsorted or a sorted T cell fraction (not recorded which). Source of these receptors: a female donor with ankylosing spondylitis or in good health (not recorded which).

The chain uses TRBV7-2 and TRBJ2-3, with a possible D match to TRBD2 (6 bases). Germline CDR1 is SGHTA and CDR2 is FQGNSA. The CDR3 totals 14 residues. V was trimmed by 4 bases and J by 10 bases, leaving 18 bases between them. CDR3: CASSSAGLYTPQYF. As DNA, the CDR3 is TGTGCCAGCAGCTCGGCGGGACTCTATACGCCGCAGTATTTT.

This clonotype was picked up a small number of times. This may be a read error: a much more frequent sequence differs by one nucleotide. The rearrangement joins TRBV9 to TRBJ2-1, with D unclear. The CDR3 is 11 amino acids. Germline CDR1 and CDR2: SGDLS and YYNGEE. CDR3 sequence reads: CASSTYDEQFF. CDR3 nucleotide sequence: TGTGCCAGCAGCACCTACGATGAGCAGTTCTTC.

The chain combines TRBV3-1 with TRBJ2-5, with no clear D. Trimming removed 3 bases from V and 2 bases from J, with 4 bases in between. Germline CDR1 is LGHDT and CDR2 is YNNKEL (reference sequence). There are 12 residues in the CDR3. CDR3 in DNA: TGTGCCAGCAGCCAGGGTCAAGAGACCCAGTACTTC. Translated: CASSQGQETQYF.

This clonotype has just a few counts. The rearrangement joins TRBV20-1 to TRBJ2-6; D gene uncertain. The CDR3 covers 13 residues. Germline V lookup: CDR1 DFQATT, CDR2 SNEGSKA (reference sequence). V was cut by 4 bases and J by 0 bases, with 4 bases left in between. The CDR3 sequence is CSAIGSGANVLTF. The DNA for the CDR3 is TGCAGTGCTATCGGCTCTGGGGCCAACGTCCTGACTTTC.

Note on this clonotype: One end of the junction does not line up with germline, which may come from a read error. The rearrangement links TRBV5-8 to TRBJ1-1; the D gene is possibly TRBD1 (5 bases). In germline, CDR1 is SGHTS, CDR2 YDEGEE. This CDR3 spans 13 amino acids. CDR3 loop: CAGSLITGTQAFF. The CDR3 DNA sequence: TGTGCCGGCAGCTTGATCACAGGAACCCAAGCTTTCTTT.

This clonotype was seen ten or more times. The rearrangement joins TRBV18 to TRBJ1-1, with D unclear. The CDR3 contains 13 residues. Trimming took 3 bases from V and 1 from J, leaving 6 bases between them. Germline V gene sequence: CDR1 KGHSH, CDR2 LQKENI. This CDR3 is CASSPSENTEAFF. CDR3 nucleotide sequence: TGTGCCAGCTCACCCTCAGAGAACACTGAAGCTTTCTTT.

This clonotype was counted many times. The chain recombines TRBV7-2 with TRBJ2-3; D could derive from TRBD1 or TRBD2 (5 bases each). V lost 5 bases, J lost 5 bases, and 11 bases lay in between. Per germline, CDR1 SGHTA and CDR2 FQGNSA. The CDR3 loop spans 13 amino acids. The CDR3 DNA reads as TGTGCCAGCAGCCGGGGACGTGGAGATACGCAGTATTTT. Encoded protein: CASSRGRGDTQYF. The full variable domain, with the rest looked up from reference TRBV7-2 and TRBJ2-3, is GAGVSQSPSNKVTEKGKDVELRCDPISGHTALYWYRQSLGQGLEFLIYFQGNSAPDKSGLPSDRFSAERTGGSVSTLTIQRTQQEDSAVYLCASSRGRGDTQYFGPGTRLTVL.

V usage is TRBV25-1 and J usage is TRBJ2-7; D is unresolved. This CDR3 spans 13 amino acids. The germline V gene encodes CDR1 MGHDK and CDR2 SYGVNS. V was clipped by 3 bases and J by 1 base, with 7 bases between them. The CDR3 loop reads CASSETPSYEQYF. The CDR3 DNA reads TGTGCCAGCAGTGAGACACCTTCCTACGAGCAGTACTTC.

In this sample, this clonotype turned up many times. This chain's CDR3 is CASSLGLAKNIQYF. In DNA form, the CDR3 reads TGTGCCAGCAGTTTGGGTTTAGCCAAAAACATTCAGTACTTC. The V gene is TRBV12-3 or TRBV12-4, the J gene TRBJ2-4; D not resolved. V lost 3 bases to trimming and J lost 0 bases, with 6 bases between them. This CDR3 is 14 amino acids long.

This clonotype was recorded at least ten times. This rearrangement joins TRBV12-3 or TRBV12-4 to TRBJ1-1; unclear D gene. Trimming pared 5 bases from V and 7 bases from J, leaving 8 bases between. This CDR3 spans 11 amino acids. CDR3 sequence reads: CASSQKGEAFF. CDR3 bases: TGTGCCAGCAGTCAAAAGGGTGAAGCTTTCTTT.

This clonotype was seen a handful of times. One end of the junction is discordant with germline, which a read error may explain. J is TRBJ2-3 and V is TRBV7-2; D remains unclear. Germline CDR1 and CDR2: SGHTA and FQGNSA. The CDR3 loop spans 14 amino acids. CDR3 DNA: TGTGCCAGCAGCCCCGGGTCCCATACAGTTACGCAGTATTTT. Translating it yields CASSPGSHTVTQYF.

A note on this clonotype: A read error may be the cause here, since a much bigger clone is one base away. The chain carries TRBV20-1 and TRBJ1-5; the D gene is possibly TRBD1 (6 bases). V was clipped by 2 bases and J by 2 bases, with 7 bases between them. Germline CDR1 DFQATT, CDR2 SNEGSKA (reference sequence). This CDR3 region has 13 residues. CDR3 sequence (DNA): TGCAGTGCTAGATGGACAGGCAATCAGCCCCAGCATTTT. It translates to CSARWTGNQPQHF.

To note about this clonotype: A read error may be the cause here, since a much bigger clone is one base away. The CDR3 region is CASGQDDTQYF. The CDR3, as DNA: TGTGCTAGTGGCCAGGACGATACGCAGTATTTT. This chain links TRBV12-5 with TRBJ2-3; unclear D gene. The CDR3 has 11 residues. Germline V lookup: CDR1 LGHNT, CDR2 FRNRAP. The V and J ends lost 6 bases and 6 bases respectively, with 7 bases between them.

This chain uses TRBV7-9 with TRBJ1-4; D perhaps matches TRBD1 (6 bases). Per germline, CDR1 SEHNR and CDR2 FQNEAQ (reference sequence). V lost 1 base, J lost 3 bases, and 12 bases lay in between. This CDR3 spans 16 amino acids. CDR3 DNA sequence: TGTGCCAGCAGCTTAGTTGCGGGGGCGGCTAATGAAAAACTGTTTTTT. Its protein product is CASSLVAGAANEKLFF. Using reference TRBV7-9 and TRBJ1-4 for the parts outside the CDR3, the full variable domain is DTGVSQNPRHKITKRGQNVTFRCDPISEHNRLYWYRQTLGQGPEFLTYFQNEAQLEKSRLLSDRFSAERPKGSFSTLEIQRTEQGDSAMYLCASSLVAGAANEKLFFGSGTQLSVL.

This clonotype was seen many times. The CDR3 loop is CASSFGRGYQETQYF. CDR3 sequence (DNA): TGTGCCAGCAGTTTCGGAAGAGGGTACCAAGAGACCCAGTACTTC. The gene calls are TRBV27 and TRBJ2-5; TRBD2 is a possible D gene (5 bases). The V end was cut by 3 bases, the J end by 0 bases, with 11 bases between. CDR3 size: 15 residues. The germline gives CDR1 MNHEY, CDR2 SMNVEV (reference sequence).

The table lists this clonotype with many counts. V gene TRBV6-5 combines with J gene TRBJ2-7, with a weak D call TRBD2 (6 bases). Trimming removed 0 bases at V and 0 bases at J, with 21 bases between. The CDR3 is 19 amino acids. In germline, CDR1 is MNHEY, CDR2 SVGAGI. In DNA form, the CDR3 reads TGTGCCAGCAGTTACTCCCCTGACTTAGCGGCAAGGAGCTCCTACGAGCAGTACTTC. Protein product: CASSYSPDLAARSSYEQYF.

This chain uses TRBV18 with TRBJ1-2; 8 bases align to TRBD1. There are 15 residues in the CDR3. Looked up from germline, CDR1 is KGHSH and CDR2 is LQKENI. The trim removed 3 bases at V and 6 bases at J, leaving 9 bases unmatched. The chain's CDR3 is CASSPGQGASDGYTF. Written as DNA, the CDR3 is TGTGCCAGCTCACCGGGGCAGGGGGCATCGGATGGCTACACCTTC.

This clonotype has a count of ten or more. The chain is built from TRBV21-1 and TRBJ2-1; TRBD2, as called in the table, went unchecked against the DNA. TRBV21-1 is labeled a pseudogene. The CDR3 covers 16 residues. The CDR3: CASTGTSGCSYNEQFF. CDR3 coding DNA: TGTGCCAGCACCGGGACTAGCGGGTGCTCCTACAATGAGCAGTTCTTC.

This clonotype has a handful of counts. This chain uses TRBV28 with TRBJ2-3; D gene unclear. Trimming left V 7 bases short and J 0 bases short, with 5 bases between. The CDR3 spans 12 residues. Germline V gene sequence: CDR1 MDHEN, CDR2 SYDVKM. The CDR3, as DNA: TGTGCCAGCAACGAGAGCACAGATACGCAGTATTTT. This gives the protein CASNESTDTQYF.

This clonotype was observed many times. The V and J genes are TRBV12-3 or TRBV12-4 and TRBJ2-1, with 11 bases aligning to TRBD2. The CDR3 runs to 15 residues. Trimming removed 9 bases from V and 7 bases from J; junction bases left unmatched: 11. CDR3 nucleotides: TGTGCCAGTCTGTTAGCGGGAGGGCCATTAAATGAGCAGTTCTTC. Its protein product is CASLLAGGPLNEQFF.

The table lists this clonotype with many counts. The chain carries TRBV3-1 and TRBJ2-3; D ambiguous. Trimming pared 0 bases from V and 6 bases from J, leaving 4 bases between. Germline V gene lookup returns CDR1 LGHDT and CDR2 YNNKEL (reference sequence). The CDR3 extends over 12 amino acids. The CDR3 DNA is TGTGCCAGCAGCCAAGATATGGATACGCAGTATTTT. Amino acid sequence: CASSQDMDTQYF.

The sample holds many counts of this clonotype. The rearrangement links TRBV5-1 to TRBJ2-7; D assignment may be TRBD1 or TRBD2 (6 bases each). Trimming removed 7 bases at V and 0 bases at J, with 17 bases between. The CDR3 loop spans 15 amino acids. Germline loops: CDR1 SGHRS, CDR2 YFSETQ. CDR3 sequence: CASYPGGGSSYEQYF. As DNA, the CDR3 is TGCGCCAGCTACCCCGGAGGGGGAAGCTCCTACGAGCAGTACTTC.

This clonotype was detected ten times or more. The gene calls are TRBV24-1 and TRBJ2-3; D perhaps matches TRBD1 (5 bases). CDR1 is KGHDR, CDR2 SFDVKD, per germline. With 4 bases removed from V and 2 bases from J, the gap between germline ends came to 12 bases. CDR3 length: 15 residues. In DNA, the CDR3 is TGTGCCACCAGTGACCCAGGACAAGTCACAGATACGCAGTATTTT. It specifies CATSDPGQVTDTQYF.

This clonotype showed up many times. The chain joins TRBV29-1 to TRBJ1-1; D possibly corresponds to TRBD1 (6 bases). This CDR3 region has 12 residues. Looked up from germline, CDR1 is SQVTM and CDR2 is ANQGSEA. The germline V and J ends were trimmed by 5 bases and 2 bases, with 9 bases remaining between them. The DNA for the CDR3 is TGCAGCGTTAGACAGGCAAACACTGAAGCTTTCTTT. Its protein is CSVRQANTEAFF.

This clonotype was observed many times. This sequence joins TRBV28 and TRBJ2-3, with a tentative D call TRBD1 (6 bases). The CDR3 has 15 amino acids. V lost 5 bases, J lost 1 base, and 13 bases lay in between. In germline, CDR1 is MDHEN, CDR2 SYDVKM. CDR3 protein: CASSIRGLGTDTQYF. As DNA, the CDR3 is TGTGCCAGCAGTATCAGGGGATTGGGCACAGATACGCAGTATTTT. The whole variable domain, remainder taken from reference TRBV28 and TRBJ2-3, is DVKVTQSSRYLVKRTGEKVFLECVQDMDHENMFWYRQDPGLGLRLIYFSYDVKMKEKGDIPEGYSVSREKKERFSLILESASTNQTSMYLCASSIRGLGTDTQYFGPGTRLTVL.